This T cell receptor beta chain was sequenced for a study of blood T cell repertoires in COVID-19. Study-level background: Both acute and convalescent COVID-19 samples were obtained from the United States, Italy and Spain. Nucleic acid was either cDNA or gDNA, and it came from T cells, B-cell-depleted T cells, or PBMCs.

This CDR3 is built from 12 residues. The germline V gene encodes CDR1 MNHEY and CDR2 SVGEGT. After removal of 5 bases from V and 5 bases from J, the junction contained 1 base not matched to a gene. Original processing methods: Amplified reference gene primers provided the basis for estimating nucleated cell counts. Generated by immunoSEQ multiplex PCR, the TCRdb table keeps only in-frame clones and is missing some. The V and J calls and clone size come from that table; D and trimming were worked out from the DNA. This table holds about 62,000 clones, roughly 72% found once. The origin of this receptor is a woman in her forties or fifties with active or convalescent COVID-19. The chain links TRBV6-2 or TRBV6-3 to TRBJ1-2; TRBD1 matches at 8 bases. Sequencing was carried out using peripheral blood. The CDR3 reads CASSRTGYGYTF. The CDR3 DNA follows: TGTGCCAGCAGTCGGACAGGGTATGGCTACACCTTC.